A single sample gave rise to the 20 T cell receptor beta chains below, sequenced in a study of tissue T cells after allogeneic stem cell transplantation. Time point reported: mouse harvest day 7 after allogeneic transplant. Mouse grafts combined 10^7 T-cell-depleted bone marrow cells with 10^6 splenic CD5+ T cells. TCRdb keeps only in-frame clones here, not all; method: immunoSEQ multiplex PCR. The sample lists 5,500 to 8,000 clones, less than 50% occurring once. The sequencing input was lymph node tissue. The receptors were gathered from a female BALB/c mouse given C57BL/6 T cells with graft-versus-host disease after an allogeneic hematopoietic cell transplant.

Points on this clone: Gene labels here are mouse ones. The read ends 1 residue shy of where the CDR3 ends; the end is completed using the germline J gene. This chain connects TRBV19 to TRBJ1-3; D perhaps matches TRBD1 (5 bases). The CDR3 is made up of 14 amino acids. With 4 bases removed from V and 0 bases from J, the gap between germline ends came to 8 bases. The germline CDR1 and CDR2 sequences are FNHDT and SITEND (reference sequence). CDR3 bases read: TGTGCCAGCAGTCGACAGTATTCTGGAAATACGCTCTAT. Translated, it gives CASSRQYSGNTLY. The entire CDR3 is CASSRQYSGNTLYF.

Worth noting for this clone: Gene names and germline refer to mouse. The read terminates 1 residue before the CDR3 end, so the remaining end is supplied by the germline J gene. This chain uses TRBV26 with TRBJ1-4; a weak D match, TRBD1 (5 bases). Trimming pared 4 bases from V and 7 bases from J, leaving 7 bases between. Germline CDR1 and CDR2: KGHPV and FQNQEV (reference sequence). The length of the CDR3 is 12 residues. The CDR3 reads CASSPGGERLFF. CDR3 DNA, as far as it was read: TGTGCCAGCAGTCCCGGGGGCGAAAGATTATTT.

This clone showed up just a few times. Mouse gene names and germline throughout. The CDR3 is cut off 1 residue early in the read; its end comes from the germline J gene. The J gene is TRBJ2-7, the V gene TRBV12-2; 13 bases align to TRBD2. Germline V gene lookup returns CDR1 SGHLS and CDR2 HYDKME. The CDR3 length is 15 residues. Trimming took 0 bases from V and 5 from J; bases not matched to a gene: 3. The CDR3 protein is CASSLEGTGGDEQYF. The covered CDR3 bases are TGTGCCAGCTCTCTCGAGGGGACTGGGGGGGATGAACAGTAC.

Worth noting for this clone: Gene names denote mouse genes. The read halts 1 residue ahead of the CDR3 end, with the missing end drawn from the germline J gene. The chain links TRBV26 to TRBJ2-2, with D possibly matching TRBD1 (6 bases). Germline values: CDR1 KGHPV, CDR2 FQNQEV (reference sequence). Trimming removed 4 bases at V and 0 bases at J, with 9 bases between. The CDR3 extends over 15 amino acids. CDR3 DNA (partial): TGTGCCAGCAGTCACCGGGACACAAACACCGGGCAGCTCTAC. As protein: CASSHRDTNTGQLY. Given in full, the CDR3 is CASSHRDTNTGQLYF.

In regard to this clone: Mouse names are used for the genes. The read ends 1 residue shy of where the CDR3 ends; the end is completed using the germline J gene. J is TRBJ1-1 and V is TRBV26; TRBD1 matches at 7 bases. The CDR3 has 11 amino acids. The J segment lost 8 bases and the V segment lost 4 bases, leaving 1 base of the junction unmatched. Germline assignment: CDR1 KGHPV and CDR2 FQNQEV (reference sequence). The CDR3 protein is CASSQTGEVFF. CDR3 bases read: TGTGCCAGCAGTCAGACAGGGGAAGTCTTC. Complete variable domain (other parts from reference TRBV26 and TRBJ1-1): NSKVIQTPRYLVKGQGQKAKMRCIPEKGHPVVFWYQQNKNNEFKFLINFQNQEVLQQIDMTEKRFSAECPSNSPCSLEIQSSEAGDSALYLCASSQTGEVFFGKGTRLTVV.

About this clone: Any gene name here is a mouse gene name. The part of the CDR3 DNA that was read is TGTGCTAGCAGTTCCGGGACAGGGAGCTCCTATGAACAGTAC. Translation: CASSSGTGSSYEQY. The full CDR3 is CASSSGTGSSYEQYF. This rearrangement joins TRBV17 to TRBJ2-7, with TRBD1 matching over 9 bases. Sequencing ends 1 residue short of the CDR3 end; the germline J gene provides the rest. The V and J ends lost 5 bases and 0 bases, in that order; junction bases with no gene match: 5. The CDR3 spans 15 residues. From germline, CDR1 is MNHDT and CDR2 YYDKIL.

This clone rates as medium-sized. Mouse gene names apply. The CDR3 end falls 1 residue outside the read, so it is completed with the germline J gene. V usage is TRBV2 and J usage is TRBJ1-2, with 8 bases aligning to TRBD1. The length of the CDR3 is 16 residues. The germline V gene encodes CDR1 LGHNA and CDR2 YSYQKL. The V segment lost 0 bases and the J segment 2 bases; nucleotides outside the gene matches: 5. The CDR3 is CASSQDPGQANSDYTF. The part of the CDR3 DNA that was read is TGTGCCAGCAGCCAAGATCCGGGACAGGCGAACTCCGACTACACC.

With regard to this clone: The listed genes are named as in mouse. The read terminates 1 residue ahead of where the CDR3 ends, so the germline J gene completes it. The rearrangement links TRBV3 to TRBJ1-3, with D tentatively TRBD1 (5 bases). The V end lost 5 bases, the J end lost 3 bases, and 8 bases lay between the germline ends. The CDR3 is 13 amino acids. Germline CDR1 and CDR2: SNHLY and FYNGKV (reference sequence). CDR3: CASSPRGGNTLYF. The CDR3 DNA, read in part, is TGTGCCAGCAGCCCGAGGGGTGGAAATACGCTCTAT.

In this sample, this clone is medium-sized. Germline and genes here are mouse. The read halts 1 residue ahead of the CDR3 end, with the missing end drawn from the germline J gene. The V and J genes are TRBV24 and TRBJ1-2; possible D gene TRBD1, 5 bases. V lost 3 bases to trimming and J lost 4 bases, with 12 bases between them. Germline loops: CDR1 KGHTA, CDR2 FRNEEI. The CDR3 is made up of 14 amino acids. The CDR3 protein is CASSLRDEGSDYTF. CDR3 bases read: TGTGCCAGCAGTCTCCGGGACGAGGGCTCCGACTACACC.

This clone is large in the sample. The gene names given are mouse names. The CDR3 bases that were read are TGTGCAAGCAGCTTAGCCCTGGGGCCTAACTATGCTGAGCAGTTC. Translation gives CASSLALGPNYAEQF. The entire CDR3 protein reads CASSLALGPNYAEQFF. The gene calls are TRBV16 and TRBJ2-1; D is perhaps TRBD2 (6 bases). From the germline J gene comes the end of the CDR3, since the read stops 1 residue before it. With 1 base removed from V and 0 bases from J, the gap between germline ends came to 10 bases. Per germline, CDR1 SGHSA and CDR2 FRNQAP. The CDR3 spans 16 residues.

Concerning this clone: The listed genes are named as in mouse. The read falls 1 residue short of the CDR3 end, and the missing part is taken from the germline J gene. The chain is built from TRBV15 and TRBJ2-7, with 7 positions matching TRBD2. Germline V CDR1 and CDR2: SGHND, FRSKSL. V was clipped by 4 bases and J by 4 bases; unmatched bases: 7. CDR3 size: 14 residues. The sequenced part of the CDR3 DNA is TGTGCCAGCAGTTCCCAGGGTGGGGGGTATGAACAGTAC. Translated, it gives CASSSQGGGYEQY. In full, the CDR3 is CASSSQGGGYEQYF.

With regard to this clone: Gene names are mouse gene names. The CDR3 end lies 1 residue beyond the end of the read and is filled in from the germline J gene. The gene calls are TRBV13-1 and TRBJ2-1; TRBD1 agrees at 7 bases. The CDR3 runs 14 residues. The germline V gene has CDR1 NSHNY and CDR2 SYGAGN. V was clipped by 2 bases and J by 7 bases; unmatched bases: 6. The part of the CDR3 DNA that was read is TGTGCCAGCAGTGAGACAGGGAAAGGGGCTGAGCAGTTC. It translates to CASSETGKGAEQF. In full, the CDR3 is CASSETGKGAEQFF.

A few counts support this clone. Gene names denote mouse genes. The read falls 1 residue short of the CDR3 end, and the missing part is taken from the germline J gene. The chain combines TRBV1 with TRBJ2-4; D remains ambiguous. Trimming shortened V by 3 bases and J by 0 bases, and 7 bases separated the two germline ends. This CDR3 region has 14 residues. Per the germline V gene, CDR1 is NSQYPW and CDR2 is LRSPGD (reference sequence). CDR3 sequence reads: CTCSAAPSQNTLYF. Partial CDR3 DNA: TGCACCTGCAGTGCCGCCCCTAGTCAAAACACCTTGTAC.

This clone was seen more than once but under ten times. Gene names are the mouse ones. The read terminates 1 residue before the CDR3 end, so the remaining end is supplied by the germline J gene. This chain uses TRBV31 with TRBJ2-5, with D possibly matching TRBD2 (6 bases). Trimming left V 0 bases short and J 1 base short, with 8 bases between. The CDR3 has 14 residues. The germline gives CDR1 GKSSPN, CDR2 SITVG. CDR3 in amino acids: CAWSLGGYQDTQYF. CDR3 DNA (partial): TGTGCCTGGAGTCTCGGGGGGTACCAAGACACCCAGTAC. Full variable domain (remainder filled in from reference TRBV31 and TRBJ2-5): AQTIHQWPVAEIKAVGSPLSLGCTIKGKSSPNLYWYWQATGGTLQQLFYSITVGQVESVVQLNLSASRPKDDQFILSTEKLLLSHSGFYLCAWSLGGYQDTQYFGPGTRLLVL.

This clone was counted between two and nine times. Mouse gene names and germline throughout. The CDR3 extends 1 residue past the end of the read, so its final part is completed from the germline J gene. The chain uses TRBV3 and TRBJ1-2; D remains ambiguous. The V gene lost 2 bases and the J gene lost 2 bases, with 3 bases spanning the gap. CDR1 and CDR2 from the germline V gene are SNHLY and FYNGKV (reference sequence). The CDR3 totals 12 residues. CDR3 bases read: TGTGCCAGCAGCTTAAGGAACTCCGACTACACC. Its translation: CASSLRNSDYT. Given in full, the CDR3 is CASSLRNSDYTF.

Notes on this clone: Any gene name here is a mouse gene name. Read sequence stops 1 residue before the CDR3 end, and the germline J gene provides the missing end. The rearrangement uses TRBV12-1 and TRBJ1-3, with D hard to call. The CDR3 is 12 amino acids. In germline, CDR1 is SGHSN, CDR2 HYEKVE. V lost 0 bases and J 4 bases, leaving 3 bases between the germline ends. CDR3 DNA (partial): TGTGCCAGCTCTCTCGGGGGAAATACGCTCTAT. This gives the protein CASSLGGNTLY. The whole CDR3 sequence is CASSLGGNTLYF. The full variable domain, with the rest looked up from reference TRBV12-1 and TRBJ1-3, is DSGVVQSPRHIIKEKGGRSVLTCIPISGHSNVVWYQQTLGKELKFLIQHYEKVERDKGFLPSRFSVQQFDDYHSEMNMSALELEDSAMYFCASSLGGNTLYFGEGSRLIVV.

This clone appeared a few times. Any gene name here is a mouse gene name. The CDR3 end is not reached by the read, which stops 1 residue before it; the germline J gene fills it in. The chain recombines TRBV4 with TRBJ2-1; 8 nucleotides match TRBD2. This CDR3 has 15 residues. V dropped 5 bases and J dropped 2; count of bases not matched to a gene: 5. Germline lookup yields CDR1 LGHDT and CDR2 YNNKQL (reference sequence). The DNA read from the CDR3 is TGTGCCAGCAGCCGTCGGGACTGGCACTATGCTGAGCAGTTC. Its protein product is CASSRRDWHYAEQF. The full CDR3 reads CASSRRDWHYAEQFF.

Of note for this clone: Germline and genes: mouse. The read terminates 1 residue before the CDR3 end, so the remaining end is supplied by the germline J gene. The V gene is TRBV3, the J gene TRBJ2-2; TRBD2 is a possible D gene (6 bases). There are 15 residues in the CDR3. Germline CDR1 reads SNHLY; CDR2 reads FYNGKV (reference sequence). V lost 2 bases and J 0 bases, leaving 7 bases between the germline ends. CDR3 sequence reads: CASSLNWANTGQLYF. CDR3 DNA (partial): TGTGCCAGCAGCTTAAACTGGGCAAACACCGGGCAGCTCTAC.

This clone was recorded a few times. Mouse names are used for the genes. Read sequence stops 1 residue before the CDR3 end, and the germline J gene provides the missing end. This chain joins TRBV19 and TRBJ2-7; TRBD1 matches 7 bases. Per the germline V gene, CDR1 is FNHDT and CDR2 is SITEND (reference sequence). The CDR3 spans 12 residues. Unmatched junction bases numbered 4, after V lost 4 bases and J lost 6 bases. The CDR3 DNA, read in part, is TGTGCCAGCAGTTCCCAGGGGGTTGAACAGTAC. It specifies CASSSQGVEQY. In full, the CDR3 is CASSSQGVEQYF.

Note on this clone: Mouse gene names apply. The read ends 1 residue early relative to the CDR3; the germline J gene fills the gap. The rearrangement links TRBV1 to TRBJ2-7; TRBD2 agrees at 12 bases. The CDR3 runs 14 residues. V was pared by 1 base and J by 6 bases, with 1 base of the junction left unmatched. CDR1 and CDR2 from the germline V gene are NSQYPW and LRSPGD (reference sequence). The CDR3 reads CTCSAGDWGVEQYF. CDR3 bases read: TGCACCTGCAGTGCAGGGGACTGGGGGGTTGAACAGTAC. The whole variable domain, filled in from reference TRBV1 and TRBJ2-7, reads VTLLEQNPRWRLVPRGQAVNLRCILKNSQYPWMSWYQQDLQKQLQWLFTLRSPGDKEVKSLPGADYLATRVTDTELRLQVANMSQGRTLYCTCSAGDWGVEQYFGPGTRLTVL.